This T cell receptor (beta chain) was found in a study of siplizumab effects on memory and regulatory T cells. Whole-study findings and limits: The study did not confirm that proliferating Tregs from siplizumab cultures were suppressive.

Clones were sequenced by immunoSEQ multiplex PCR, and TCRdb holds only the in-frame ones, with some missing. The sample lists fewer than 60,000 clones, about 93% occurring once. A remark on this clone: Its matching antigen is unknown.

The receptor was derived from a human donor in good health. The sequenced material came from CD8+ T cells sorted from blood.

DNA of the CDR3: TGTGCCAGCAGTTTATGGTCGGGGTCGGAAAAACTGTTTTTT. It is translated as CASSLWSGSEKLFF. The rearrangement joins TRBV28 to TRBJ1-4, with D hard to call. The V and J ends lost 0 bases and 8 bases respectively, with 10 bases between them. The CDR3 totals 14 residues. Germline-derived CDR1 and CDR2 are MDHEN and SYDVKM. Based on the CDR3 plus reference TRBV28 and TRBJ1-4, the full variable domain is DVKVTQSSRYLVKRTGEKVFLECVQDMDHENMFWYRQDPGLGLRLIYFSYDVKMKEKGDIPEGYSVSREKKERFSLILESASTNQTSMYLCASSLWSGSEKLFFGSGTQLSVL.